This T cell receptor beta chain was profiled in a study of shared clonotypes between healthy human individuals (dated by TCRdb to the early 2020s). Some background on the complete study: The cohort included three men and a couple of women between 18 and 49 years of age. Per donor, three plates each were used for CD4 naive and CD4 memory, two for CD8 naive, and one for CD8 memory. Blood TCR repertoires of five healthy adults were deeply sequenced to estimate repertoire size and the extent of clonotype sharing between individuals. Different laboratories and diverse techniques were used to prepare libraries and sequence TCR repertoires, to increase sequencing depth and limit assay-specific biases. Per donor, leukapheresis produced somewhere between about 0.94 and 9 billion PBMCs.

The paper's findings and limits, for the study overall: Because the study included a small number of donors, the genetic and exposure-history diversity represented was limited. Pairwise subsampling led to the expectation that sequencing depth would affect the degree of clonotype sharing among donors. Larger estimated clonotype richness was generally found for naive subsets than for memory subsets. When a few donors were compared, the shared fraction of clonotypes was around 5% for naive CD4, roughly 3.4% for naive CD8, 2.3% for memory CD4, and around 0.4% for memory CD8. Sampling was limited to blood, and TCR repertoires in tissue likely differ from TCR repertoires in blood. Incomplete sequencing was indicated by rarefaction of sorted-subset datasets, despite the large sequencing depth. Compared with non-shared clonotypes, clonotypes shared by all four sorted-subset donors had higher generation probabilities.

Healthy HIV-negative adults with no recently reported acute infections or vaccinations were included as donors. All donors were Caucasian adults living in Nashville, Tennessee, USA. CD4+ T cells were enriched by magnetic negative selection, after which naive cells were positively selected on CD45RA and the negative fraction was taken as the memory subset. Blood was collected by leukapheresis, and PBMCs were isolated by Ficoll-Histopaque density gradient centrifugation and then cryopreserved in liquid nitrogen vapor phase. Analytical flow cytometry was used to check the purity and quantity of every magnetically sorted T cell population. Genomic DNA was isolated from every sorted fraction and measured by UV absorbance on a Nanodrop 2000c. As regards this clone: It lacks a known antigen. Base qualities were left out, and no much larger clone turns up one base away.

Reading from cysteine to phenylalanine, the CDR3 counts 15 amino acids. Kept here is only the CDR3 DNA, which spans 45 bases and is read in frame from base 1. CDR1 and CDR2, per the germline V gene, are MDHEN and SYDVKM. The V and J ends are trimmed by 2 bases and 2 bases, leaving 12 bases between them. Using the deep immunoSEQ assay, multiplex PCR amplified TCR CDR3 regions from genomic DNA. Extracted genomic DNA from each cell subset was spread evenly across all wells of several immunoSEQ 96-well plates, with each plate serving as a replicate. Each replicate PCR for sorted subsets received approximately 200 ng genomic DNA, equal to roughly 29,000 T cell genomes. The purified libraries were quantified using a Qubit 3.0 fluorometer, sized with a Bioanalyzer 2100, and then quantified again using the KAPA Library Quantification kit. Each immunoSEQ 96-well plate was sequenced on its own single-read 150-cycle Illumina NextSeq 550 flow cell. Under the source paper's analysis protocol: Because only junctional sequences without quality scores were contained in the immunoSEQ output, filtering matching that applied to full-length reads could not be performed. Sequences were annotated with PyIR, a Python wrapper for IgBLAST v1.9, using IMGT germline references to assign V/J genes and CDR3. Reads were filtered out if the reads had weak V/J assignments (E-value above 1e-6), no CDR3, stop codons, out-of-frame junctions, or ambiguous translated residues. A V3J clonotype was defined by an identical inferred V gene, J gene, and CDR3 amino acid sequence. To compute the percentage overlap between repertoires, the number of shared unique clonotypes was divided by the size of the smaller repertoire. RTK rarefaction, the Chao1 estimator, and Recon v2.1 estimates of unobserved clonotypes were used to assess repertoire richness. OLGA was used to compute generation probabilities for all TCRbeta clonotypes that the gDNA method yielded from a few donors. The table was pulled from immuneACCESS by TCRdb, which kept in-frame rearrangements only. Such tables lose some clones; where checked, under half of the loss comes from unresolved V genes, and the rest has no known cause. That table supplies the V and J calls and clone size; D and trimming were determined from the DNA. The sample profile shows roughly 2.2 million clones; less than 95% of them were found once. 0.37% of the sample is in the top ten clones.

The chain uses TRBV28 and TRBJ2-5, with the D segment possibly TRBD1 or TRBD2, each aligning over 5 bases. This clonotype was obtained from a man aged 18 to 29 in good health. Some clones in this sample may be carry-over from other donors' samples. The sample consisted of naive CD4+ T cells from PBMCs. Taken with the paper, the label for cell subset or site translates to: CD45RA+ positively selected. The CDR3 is CASSLIGARQETQYF. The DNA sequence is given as TGTGCCAGCAGTTTAATCGGGGCAAGACAAGAGACCCAGTACTTC. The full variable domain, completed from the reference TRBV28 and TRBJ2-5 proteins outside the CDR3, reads DVKVTQSSRYLVKRTGEKVFLECVQDMDHENMFWYRQDPGLGLRLIYFSYDVKMKEKGDIPEGYSVSREKKERFSLILESASTNQTSMYLCASSLIGARQETQYFGPGTRLLVL.